This TCR beta chain was captured in a study of OX40 agonist ivuxolimab in advanced cancers. Study at large: An agonistic human IgG2 monoclonal antibody against OX40 (CD134) was given. Patients were infused with ivuxolimab every 2 weeks at 0.01 to 10 mg/kg. The study, taken as a whole, reports: Partial responders dosed at 0.1-3.0 mg/kg displayed clonal expansion ranking among the lowest.

Autoimmune disease history or systemic immunosuppression meant exclusion. A word on this clone: Its antigen is unknown.

Trimming left V 3 bases short and J 1 base short, with 6 bases between. This CDR3 is built from 13 residues. CDR1 is SGHAT, CDR2 FQNNGV, per germline. Here immunoSEQ multiplex PCR was the method, and the copy in TCRdb shows in-frame clones only, minus some. The sample has tens of thousands of clones; 85% to 95% are singletons. The chain carries TRBV11-2 and TRBJ1-1; D is unresolved. The sequence was obtained from an adult with an advanced solid tumor such as melanoma, head and neck, liver or kidney cancer. Sequences were derived from CD4+ or CD8+ T cells sorted from blood, sampled in a trial of the OX40 agonist ivuxolimab. CDR3 bases: TGTGCCAGCAGCTTTGAAGCGAACACTGAAGCTTTCTTT. Protein product: CASSFEANTEAFF.